This passage covers 16 T cell receptor beta chains from one sample sequenced in a study of shared clonotypes between healthy human individuals. The method was immunoSEQ multiplex PCR; TCRdb's version includes in-frame clones alone and lacks a portion of them. The repertoire holds some 2,000,000 clones, with around 95% as singletons. Sample: naive CD4+ T cells sorted from blood. As for subset: CD45RA+ positively selected. The receptors derive from a man aged 18 to 30 in good health.

The CDR3 loop is CATNTQGGSYNEQFF. The CDR3 coding sequence is TGTGCCACTAATACTCAGGGGGGCTCCTACAATGAGCAGTTCTTC. This chain uses TRBV10-3 with TRBJ2-1; a weak D match, TRBD1 (7 bases). Trimming left V 10 bases short and J 0 bases short, with 16 bases between. Germline loops: CDR1 ENHRY, CDR2 SYGVKD. This CDR3 has 15 residues.

The genes are TRBV28 and TRBJ1-1, with unresolved D. Trimming took 3 bases from V and 4 from J, leaving 6 bases between them. Germline V gene data show CDR1 as MDHEN and CDR2 as SYDVKM. The CDR3 contains 12 residues. The CDR3 DNA reads as TGTGCCAGCAGTTTGATGGGCACTGAAGCTTTCTTT. Its protein is CASSLMGTEAFF.

The chain couples TRBV27 to TRBJ1-6; D gene unclear. This CDR3 spans 15 amino acids. The germline V gene encodes CDR1 MNHEY and CDR2 SMNVEV (reference sequence). Trimming took 7 bases from V and 6 from J, leaving 16 bases between them. The CDR3 protein is CASKPGTALNSPLHF. In DNA, the CDR3 is TGTGCCAGCAAGCCCGGAACAGCCCTTAATTCACCCCTCCACTTT.

The rearrangement joins TRBV10-3 to TRBJ1-1; D not certain. Trimming took 5 bases from V and 4 from J, leaving 11 bases between them. Germline CDR1 is ENHRY and CDR2 is SYGVKD. There are 13 residues in the CDR3. CDR3 in DNA: TGTGCCATCAGTTCGACCAAGAGCACTGAAGCTTTCTTT. This codes for CAISSTKSTEAFF.

The chain carries TRBV10-2 and TRBJ2-1, with no clear D. The CDR3 is 12 amino acids. Trimming pared 9 bases from V and 8 bases from J, leaving 14 bases between. The germline CDR1 and CDR2 sequences are WSHSY and SAAADI. CDR3 nucleotides: TGCGCCAGTCTTAGGGTGTTGGATGAGCAGTTCTTC. This translates into CASLRVLDEQFF.

This rearrangement joins TRBV5-8 to TRBJ1-2, with 9 positions matching TRBD1. The CDR3 is made up of 14 amino acids. From germline, CDR1 is SGHTS and CDR2 YDEGEE. The V and J ends lost 4 bases and 5 bases, in that order; junction bases with no gene match: 6. CDR3 nucleotides: TGTGCCAGCAGCGCCGGACAGGGGATATATGGCTACACCTTC. Protein: CASSAGQGIYGYTF.

The chain is built from TRBV15 and TRBJ1-1; the D gene is possibly TRBD1 (5 bases). The CDR3 consists of 14 residues. The ends were cut back, 0 bases at V and 4 bases at J, with 9 bases in the middle. Germline V gives CDR1 LNHNV, CDR2 YYDKDF (reference sequence). For the CDR3, the DNA is TGTGCCACCAGCAGAGATCTTAGGGGCACTGAAGCTTTCTTT. It translates to CATSRDLRGTEAFF.

This chain uses TRBV4-3 with TRBJ2-6, with 8 bases fitting TRBD1. The CDR3 runs to 19 residues. Germline CDR1 reads LGHNA; CDR2 reads YSLEER. Losses at the gene ends were 1 base for V and 0 bases for J; bases not matched to a gene: 8. CDR3 in DNA: TGCGCCAGCAGCCAAGTAGGGACAGGATTTCTCTCTGGGGCCAACGTCCTGACTTTC. Its protein product is CASSQVGTGFLSGANVLTF.

With regard to this clone: Other DNA sequences in the same sample also yield this CDR3. This chain joins TRBV27 and TRBJ1-2, with 7 bases matching TRBD1. Germline V gives CDR1 MNHEY, CDR2 SMNVEV (reference sequence). V dropped 4 bases and J dropped 4; count of bases not matched to a gene: 3. The CDR3 is 13 amino acids. CDR3 sequence (DNA): TGTGCCAGCAGTTCGCGGGACAGCTATGGCTACACCTTC. This gives the protein CASSSRDSYGYTF.

The rearrangement uses TRBV5-4 and TRBJ1-2; the match to TRBD1 covers 10 bases. The germline V gene has CDR1 SGHNT and CDR2 YYREEE (reference sequence). The CDR3 spans 15 residues. V shed 4 bases, J shed 8 bases, and the junction held 11 bases outside the gene matches. The CDR3 coding sequence is TGTGCCAGCAGCACCCCGACAGGGGGCGCGGGGGGCTACACCTTC. Amino acids: CASSTPTGGAGGYTF.

The J gene is TRBJ1-2, the V gene TRBV7-2; TRBD1 aligns across 7 bases. Unmatched junction bases numbered 6, after V lost 5 bases and J lost 9 bases. CDR1 and CDR2 (germline): SGHTA, FQGNSA. CDR3 length: 12 amino acids. The CDR3 region has the DNA TGTGCCAGCAGCCTAGACAGGGTTTGCTACACCTTC. This encodes CASSLDRVCYTF.

The rearrangement uses TRBV6-4 and TRBJ2-7; D perhaps matches TRBD1 (5 bases). Germline V gene sequence: CDR1 MRHNA, CDR2 SNTAGT. Deletions cut 2 bases from V and 0 bases from J, with 17 bases between. The CDR3 is made up of 17 amino acids. Written as DNA, the CDR3 is TGTGCCAGCAGTGACCCGAGACAGAGGCGAAGCTCCTACGAGCAGTACTTC. As protein: CASSDPRQRRSSYEQYF.

The chain has TRBV7-2 and TRBJ2-5, with 7 nucleotides matching TRBD2. V shed 6 bases, J shed 1 base, and the junction held 14 bases outside the gene matches. The CDR3 is made up of 17 amino acids. Germline lookup yields CDR1 SGHTA and CDR2 FQGNSA. The CDR3: CASSFGRSITFQETQYF. CDR3 bases: TGTGCCAGCAGTTTCGGGAGGTCTATAACTTTCCAAGAGACCCAGTACTTC.

As regards this clone: Other DNA sequences in this specimen translate into the identical CDR3. The chain employs TRBV6-6 and TRBJ1-1; D remains ambiguous. This CDR3 spans 11 amino acids. V lost 6 bases and J 3 bases, leaving 5 bases between the germline ends. Germline V lookup: CDR1 MNHNY, CDR2 SVGAGI (reference sequence). The DNA of the CDR3 is TGTGCCAGCAGCCGGGACACTGAAGCTTTCTTT. Translation gives CASSRDTEAFF.

This chain uses TRBV6-5 with TRBJ1-2; D perhaps matches TRBD1 (6 bases). Trimming took off 3 bases at V and 8 bases at J, with 16 bases between the two ends. Germline V gene data show CDR1 as MNHEY and CDR2 as SVGAGI. The CDR3 extends over 14 amino acids. Here the CDR3 DNA reads TGTGCCAGCAGTTATGGGGGGGCCCCCGGGGGCTACACCTTC. This gives the protein CASSYGGAPGGYTF.

The chain couples TRBV29-1 to TRBJ2-5; D call uncertain. CDR1 and CDR2 from the germline V gene are SQVTM and ANQGSEA. The CDR3 extends over 12 amino acids. Trimming removed 6 bases from V and 3 bases from J, with 11 bases in between. CDR3 in amino acids: CSVRRTEETQYF. Written as DNA, the CDR3 is TGCAGCGTCCGGCGGACCGAAGAGACCCAGTACTTC.